This passage covers 11 T cell receptor beta chains from one sample sequenced in a study of T cells in Graves' hyperthyroidism and ophthalmopathy. TCR beta CDR3 regions were amplified from RNA. First-round RT-PCR with HTBI primers amplified the TCR CDR3 region. TCRdb re-called the multiplex PCR reads through MiXCR, storing one row per CDR3 protein. Of 450,000 to 550,000 distinct CDR3 sequences listed, 24% are singletons. Sequencing was carried out using blood. These receptors all come from a woman aged 30 to 39 with Graves' ophthalmopathy.

This clonotype was counted ten times or more. V is TRBV19 and J is TRBJ2-7; TRBD1 might be the D (6 bases). CDR3 length: 19 amino acids. Trimming removed 4 bases from V and 0 bases from J, with 25 bases in between. Germline V CDR1 and CDR2: LNHDA, SQIVND (reference sequence). The CDR3 loop reads CASSTRPHPLDRSSYEQYF. DNA for the CDR3: TGTGCCAGTAGTACCAGACCCCACCCGCTGGACAGAAGCTCCTACGAGCAGTACTTC.

There are many counts of this clonotype. The chain combines TRBV12-3 or TRBV12-4 with TRBJ2-7; 9 nucleotides line up with TRBD2. This CDR3 is built from 14 residues. Trimming took 10 bases from V and 0 from J; bases not matched to a gene: 7. The CDR3 region is CATKIAGDSYEQYF. CDR3 coding DNA: TGTGCCACCAAAATAGCGGGGGACTCCTACGAGCAGTACTTC.

The chain links TRBV20-1 to TRBJ2-7; D is possibly TRBD1 or TRBD2 (5 bases each). Deletions cut 0 bases from V and 6 bases from J, with 12 bases between. The CDR3 is 13 residues long. Germline values: CDR1 DFQATT, CDR2 SNEGSKA (reference sequence). CDR3 sequence reads: CSARDLGVAEQYF. DNA for the CDR3: TGCAGTGCTAGAGACCTGGGGGTCGCCGAGCAGTACTTC.

This clonotype was detected many times. The V gene is TRBV27, the J gene TRBJ2-7; 7 nucleotides agree with TRBD1. The CDR3 covers 15 residues. The V and J ends lost 5 bases and 1 base, in that order; junction bases with no gene match: 8. Germline-derived CDR1 and CDR2 are MNHEY and SMNVEV (reference sequence). The CDR3 spells CASSPRQGGSYEQYF. In DNA form, the CDR3 reads TGTGCCAGCAGTCCACGACAGGGTGGATCCTACGAGCAGTACTTC.

This clonotype was counted many times. The chain combines TRBV5-1 with TRBJ1-1; tentatively, D is TRBD1 (6 bases). The CDR3 runs 15 residues. Trimming cost V 5 bases and J 2 bases, with 16 bases left between them. Germline V gene lookup returns CDR1 SGHRS and CDR2 YFSETQ. This CDR3 is CASRFGAGQNTEAFF. In DNA, the CDR3 is TGCGCCAGCAGATTTGGGGCGGGACAAAACACTGAAGCTTTCTTT.

The chain employs TRBV20-1 and TRBJ2-7, with D maybe TRBD2 (6 bases). V lost 6 bases to trimming and J lost 5 bases, with 11 bases between them. This CDR3 region has 11 residues. Germline V gene lookup returns CDR1 DFQATT and CDR2 SNEGSKA (reference sequence). CDR3 in DNA: TGCAGTGCCTTCCGGGGGAACGAGCAGTACTTC. Its protein product is CSAFRGNEQYF.

This clonotype was seen many times. This rearrangement joins TRBV24-1 to TRBJ1-1; D remains ambiguous. The V and J ends lost 3 bases and 8 bases respectively, with 9 bases between them. The CDR3 is made up of 12 amino acids. The germline gives CDR1 KGHDR, CDR2 SFDVKD. The DNA of the CDR3 is TGTGCCACCAGTGATAGGATTGGAGAAGCTTTCTTT. Encoded protein: CATSDRIGEAFF.

This clonotype was seen a few times. V gene TRBV6-1 combines with J gene TRBJ2-2; a weak D match, TRBD2 (7 bases). CDR1 is MNHNS and CDR2 is SASEGT in the germline V gene. This CDR3 contains 15 residues. V was clipped by 5 bases and J by 4 bases, with 14 bases between them. The CDR3 protein is CASSRGARGTGELFF. The CDR3 region has the DNA TGTGCCAGCAGTCGGGGGGCCCGGGGCACCGGGGAGCTGTTTTTT.

As for this clonotype: A far larger clone is off by one base, so a read error is likely. V and J are TRBV20-1 and TRBJ1-2; weak D call: TRBD1 (6 bases). Germline V gives CDR1 DFQATT, CDR2 SNEGSKA (reference sequence). The CDR3 consists of 13 residues. The CDR3 here is CSAREGGDYGYSF. The CDR3 DNA is TGCAGTGCTAGAGAGGGGGGCGACTATGGCTACAGCTTC.

The sample holds many counts of this clonotype. This rearrangement joins TRBV27 to TRBJ1-1, with D perhaps matching TRBD1 (5 bases). The V end was cut by 6 bases, the J end by 0 bases, with 17 bases between. The germline gives CDR1 MNHEY, CDR2 SMNVEV (reference sequence). The CDR3 consists of 16 residues. CDR3 amino acids: CASRRGLYHMNTEAFF. The CDR3 nucleotides are TGTGCCAGCAGAAGGGGCCTTTACCATATGAACACTGAAGCTTTCTTT.

Turning to this clonotype: Being one base from a much bigger clone, this may be a read error. This sequence joins TRBV5-1 and TRBJ1-2; D is unclear. The CDR3 loop spans 14 amino acids. The germline CDR1 and CDR2 sequences are SGHRS and YFSETQ. The CDR3 DNA sequence: TGCGCCAGCAGCTTGGAGGGCGGATCCTATGGCTACAGCTTC. This gives the protein CASSLEGGSYGYSF.